This T cell receptor beta chain was found in a study of blood T cell repertoires in COVID-19. The CDR3 sequence is 18 residues long. Germline V gives CDR1 SGHAT, CDR2 FQNNGV. V gave up 4 bases and J gave up 2 bases; unmatched junction bases: 10. The protocol was immunoSEQ multiplex PCR, while the TCRdb copy is restricted to in-frame clones and leaves out a portion. The sample lists around 54,000 clones, around 90% occurring once. V and J are TRBV11-2 and TRBJ2-3; 12 bases map to TRBD2. The sample consisted of peripheral blood. This TCR was recovered from a human donor in a cohort sampled during active COVID-19. The CDR3 sequence: CASSSRIGLAGITDTQYF. The CDR3 bases are TGTGCCAGCAGCTCCCGAATCGGACTAGCGGGAATCACAGATACGCAGTATTTT.